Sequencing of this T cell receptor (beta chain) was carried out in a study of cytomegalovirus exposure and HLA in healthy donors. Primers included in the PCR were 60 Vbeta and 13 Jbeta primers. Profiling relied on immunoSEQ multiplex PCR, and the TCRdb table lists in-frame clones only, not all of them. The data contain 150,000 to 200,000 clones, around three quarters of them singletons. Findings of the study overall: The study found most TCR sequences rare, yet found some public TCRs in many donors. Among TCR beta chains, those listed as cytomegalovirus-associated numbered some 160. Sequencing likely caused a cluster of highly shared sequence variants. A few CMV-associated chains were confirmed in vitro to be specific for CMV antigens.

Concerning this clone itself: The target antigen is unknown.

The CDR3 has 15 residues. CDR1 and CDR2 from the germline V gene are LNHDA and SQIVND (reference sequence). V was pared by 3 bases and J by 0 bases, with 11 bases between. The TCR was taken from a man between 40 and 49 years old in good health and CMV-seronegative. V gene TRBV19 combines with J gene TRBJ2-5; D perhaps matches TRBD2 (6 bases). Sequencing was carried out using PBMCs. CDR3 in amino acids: CASSITSTYQETQYF. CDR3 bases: TGTGCCAGTAGTATTACTAGCACGTACCAAGAGACCCAGTACTTC.